The entry below describes one T cell receptor beta chain. This specimen belongs to a study of CD8+ T cells in alopecia areata. This CDR3 comprises 16 residues. With 0 bases clipped from V and 8 bases from J, the junction kept 7 bases outside the gene matches. The germline V gene has CDR1 SGHTA and CDR2 FQGNSA. Extracted from the samples, RNA was reverse transcribed into cDNA to serve as the sequencing template. Assay: immunoSEQ multiplex PCR; the TCRdb copy retains only in-frame clones and omits some. The sample records approximately 150,000 clones, about 60% being singletons. The sorting of PBMCs gave CD4+ and CD8+ T cells.

This TCR was recovered from a human donor in good health. The V gene is TRBV7-2, the J gene TRBJ2-1; TRBD2 matches 10 bases. The sample was CD4+ T cells sorted from blood. Written as DNA, the CDR3 is TGTGCCAGCAGCTTAGCTGTAGGAGCGGGGGGGTATGAGCAGTTCTTC. Amino acid sequence: CASSLAVGAGGYEQFF.